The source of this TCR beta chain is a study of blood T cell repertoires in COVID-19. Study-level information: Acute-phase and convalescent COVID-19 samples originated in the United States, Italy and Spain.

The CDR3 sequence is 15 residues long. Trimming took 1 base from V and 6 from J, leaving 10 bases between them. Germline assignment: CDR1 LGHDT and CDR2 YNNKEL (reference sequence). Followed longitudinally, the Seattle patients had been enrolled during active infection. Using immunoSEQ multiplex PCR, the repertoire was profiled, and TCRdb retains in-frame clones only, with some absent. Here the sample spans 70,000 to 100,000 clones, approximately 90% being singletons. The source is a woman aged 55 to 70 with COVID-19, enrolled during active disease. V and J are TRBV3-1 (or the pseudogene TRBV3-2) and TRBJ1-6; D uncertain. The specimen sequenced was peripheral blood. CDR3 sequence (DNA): TGTGCCAGCAGCCAAGTTAACAGAGCTAATTCACCCCTCCACTTT. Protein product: CASSQVNRANSPLHF.